This is a list of T cell receptor beta chains from one sample in a study of T-cell reconstitution after alpha-beta-depleted transplantation in children. TCRdb reprocessed the PCR reads with MiXCR, giving one entry per CDR3 protein. The top ten clones hold about 2.6% of a sample with more than 200,000 distinct CDR3 sequences, about 26% of them seen once. The source material was PBMCs, sampled before TCRalphabeta/CD19-depleted stem cell transplant. These receptors were obtained from a girl aged 2 to 9 with Fanconi anemia, due to receive a stem cell transplant. Each CDR3 is given with its conserved first and last residue. Each record gives: J gene, V gene, D gene, CDR3 length, clone size, CDR3 protein, CDR3 DNA. D genes are given only for firm matches. A row's size may be missing; if present it is once, few, many or a size class.

TRBJ1-4,TRBV7-3,-,8,few,CASAQLFF,TGTGCCAGCGCCCAACTGTTTTTT
TRBJ2-5,TRBV29-1,TRBD1,12,-,CSGRQGGETQYF,TGCAGCGGCAGACAGGGTGGAGAGACCCAGTACTTC
TRBJ2-7,TRBV29-1,TRBD1,13,many,CSVPGTGPYEQYF,TGCAGCGTCCCCGGGACAGGGCCATACGAGCAGTACTTC
TRBJ1-1,TRBV18,TRBD1,15,few,CASSPTGTANTEAFF,TGTGCCAGCTCACCGACAGGGACAGCGAACACTGAAGCTTTCTTT
TRBJ2-1,TRBV7-3,TRBD1,12,-,CASSSMGQEQFF,TGTGCCAGCAGCTCAATGGGACAGGAGCAGTTCTTC
TRBJ2-1,TRBV7-6,-,13,-,CASSIDRDNEQFF,TGTGCCAGCAGCATCGACAGAGACAATGAGCAGTTCTTC
TRBJ2-7,TRBV6-6,TRBD2,15,many,CASSRTSGTAYEQYF,TGTGCCAGCAGTCGTACTAGCGGGACCGCCTACGAGCAGTACTTC
TRBJ1-1,TRBV27,TRBD1,16,many,CASSLSDGTANTEAFF,TGTGCCAGCAGTTTATCGGACGGGACAGCGAACACTGAAGCTTTCTTT
TRBJ2-1,TRBV12-3/TRBV12-4,TRBD2,15,many,CASSLVGLAYNEQFF,TGTGCCAGCAGTTTAGTGGGACTAGCCTACAATGAGCAGTTCTTC
TRBJ2-1,TRBV29-1,-,13,-,CSVAGLPYNEQFF,TGCAGCGTGGCCGGACTACCTTACAATGAGCAGTTCTTC
TRBJ1-1,TRBV30,-,13,few,CAWSVAGITEAFF,TGTGCCTGGAGTGTGGCAGGGATCACTGAAGCTTTCTTT
TRBJ1-6,TRBV21-1,-,17,many,CASSKAGEFSYNSPLHF,TGTGCCAGCAGCAAGGCGGGGGAATTCTCCTATAATTCACCCCTCCACTTT
TRBJ2-1,TRBV6-5,-,15,many,CASSSGTAIYNEQFF,TGTGCCAGCAGTTCCGGGACGGCAATTTACAATGAGCAGTTCTTC
TRBJ2-5,TRBV7-8,TRBD1,14,few,CASSRNRGEETQYF,TGTGCCAGCAGCCGCAACAGGGGAGAAGAGACCCAGTACTTC
TRBJ1-1,TRBV7-2,TRBD1,13,few,CASSLVAGGSAFF,TGTGCCAGCAGCTTAGTGGCAGGGGGGTCAGCTTTCTTT
TRBJ2-5,TRBV20-1,-,12,many,CSARDRKETQYF,TGCAGTGCTAGAGATCGGAAAGAGACCCAGTACTTC
TRBJ2-5,TRBV7-3,-,15,-,CASSPRAGSQETQYF,TGTGCCAGCAGCCCCCGTGCTGGTTCTCAAGAGACCCAGTACTTC
TRBJ2-7,TRBV6-5,-,15,-,CASSYRGMDYYEQYF,TGTGCCAGCAGTTACAGGGGGATGGACTACTACGAGCAGTACTTC
TRBJ2-2,TRBV7-3,-,15,-,CASSLTRENTGELFF,TGTGCCAGCAGCTTAACCAGGGAGAACACCGGGGAGCTGTTTTTT
TRBJ2-1,TRBV4-1,-,15,-,CASSQVDLSYNEQFF,TGCGCCAGCAGCCAAGTGGACTTATCATACAATGAGCAGTTCTTC
TRBJ1-2,TRBV12-3/TRBV12-4,TRBD1,14,many,CASSLMGQGYGYTF,TGTGCCAGCAGTTTAATGGGACAGGGGTATGGCTACACCTTC
TRBJ2-1,TRBV7-9,TRBD2,14,many,CASSLVAGDNEQFF,TGTGCCAGCAGCTTAGTAGCGGGAGACAATGAGCAGTTCTTC
TRBJ2-3,TRBV27,-,13,many,CASSSISGDTQYF,TGTGCCAGCAGCTCGATCAGCGGGGATACGCAGTATTTT
TRBJ2-5,TRBV7-9,-,14,-,CASSPHSGKETQYF,TGTGCCAGCAGCCCTCATAGCGGTAAAGAGACCCAGTACTTC
TRBJ2-7,TRBV5-1,TRBD2,19,-,CASSHGTSGSMERIYEQYF,TGCGCCAGCAGCCACGGGACTAGCGGGTCTATGGAACGAATCTACGAGCAGTACTTC
TRBJ2-3,TRBV4-1,-,15,many,CASSQVSTPTDTQYF,TGCGCCAGCAGCCAAGTTTCTACCCCCACAGATACGCAGTATTTT
TRBJ2-1,TRBV7-2,TRBD2,15,many,CASSRRREGRVEQFF,TGTGCCAGCAGCCGAAGACGGGAGGGCCGAGTTGAGCAGTTCTTC
TRBJ2-7,TRBV12-3/TRBV12-4,TRBD2,15,many,CASSYSPSGSIEQYF,TGTGCCAGCAGTTATAGCCCTAGCGGGAGCATTGAGCAGTACTTC
TRBJ2-7,TRBV7-2,TRBD2,15,-,CASSFTSGGAYEQYF,TGTGCCAGCAGCTTTACTAGCGGGGGGGCCTACGAGCAGTACTTC
TRBJ2-1,TRBV12-5,TRBD1,18,many,CASGSLTGSDLSYNEQFF,TGTGCTAGTGGTTCCTTGACAGGGTCCGACCTCTCCTACAATGAGCAGTTCTTC
TRBJ2-2,TRBV7-2,TRBD2,17,-,CASSLVVAGPYTGELFF,TGTGCCAGCAGCTTAGTTGTAGCGGGGCCGTACACCGGGGAGCTGTTTTTT
TRBJ2-2,TRBV10-2,-,14,-,CASIYGMNTGELFF,TGCGCCAGCATCTACGGGATGAACACCGGGGAGCTGTTTTTT
TRBJ1-2,TRBV29-1,-,13,few,CSVEEGGARGYTF,TGCAGCGTTGAGGAGGGGGGGGCGCGAGGCTACACCTTC
TRBJ2-1,TRBV20-1,-,11,many,CSAESYNEQFF,TGCAGTGCCGAATCCTACAATGAGCAGTTCTTC
TRBJ2-1,TRBV29-1,-,11,-,CSVELPNEQFF,TGCAGCGTTGAACTCCCCAATGAGCAGTTCTTC
TRBJ2-7,TRBV29-1,-,16,-,CSACVAGGSLPYEQYF,TGCAGCGCCTGTGTGGCAGGCGGATCCTTGCCGTACGAGCAGTACTTC
TRBJ1-2,TRBV29-1,-,12,many,CSVPQANYGYTF,TGCAGCGTTCCTCAGGCTAACTATGGCTACACCTTC
TRBJ2-3,TRBV5-1,-,18,-,CASSLFPALLGGTDTQYF,TGCGCCAGCAGCTTGTTCCCCGCCTTGTTGGGAGGCACAGATACGCAGTATTTT
TRBJ2-1,TRBV6-1,-,15,-,CASSLQSFEGCEQFF,TGTGCCAGCAGCCTCCAGTCGTTTGAAGGTTGTGAGCAGTTCTTC
TRBJ2-1,TRBV20-1,TRBD2,13,many,CSPRLAGENEQFF,TGCAGTCCTAGACTAGCGGGGGAGAATGAGCAGTTCTTC
TRBJ2-3,TRBV12-3/TRBV12-4,-,14,-,CASGLYQGTDTQYF,TGTGCCAGCGGATTGTACCAGGGCACAGATACGCAGTATTTT
TRBJ2-7,TRBV12-3/TRBV12-4,TRBD2,13,-,CASRKRESYEQYF,TGTGCCAGCAGAAAGCGGGAGAGCTACGAGCAGTACTTC
TRBJ2-1,TRBV20-1,-,20,many,CSASRKLPSGAGLRYNEQFF,TGCAGTGCTAGCCGTAAACTTCCCTCTGGAGCGGGCCTTAGGTACAATGAGCAGTTCTTC
TRBJ2-7,TRBV23-1,-,12,once,CAPEGAYHEQYF,TGCGCTCCGGAGGGGGCTTACCACGAGCAGTACTTC
TRBJ2-7,TRBV6-1,TRBD1,14,-,CASSPRTGPYEQYF,TGTGCCAGCAGCCCTCGGACAGGGCCCTACGAGCAGTACTTC
TRBJ2-3,TRBV28,TRBD2,16,-,CASSLGTSGGTDTQYF,TGTGCCAGCAGTTTGGGAACTAGCGGCGGCACAGATACGCAGTATTTT
TRBJ2-3,TRBV12-3/TRBV12-4,TRBD1,19,few,CASSPAGGTGKSSTDTQYF,TGTGCCAGCAGTCCGGCGGGTGGGACAGGCAAATCTAGCACAGATACGCAGTATTTT